This T cell receptor beta chain was identified in a study of T cell repertoires in cytomegalovirus infection. From the reads, TCRdb called clonotypes with MiXCR, one entry per CDR3 protein. The repertoire has fewer than 350,000 distinct CDR3 sequences, 17% of them found once; the top ten carry about 11%. Study-level points and caveats: HLA-C-restricted CMV clonotypes gave the most frequent clonotype in two of eight donors. Of the TCR beta families, the public ones yielded a cumulative frequency that identified carriers of CMV plus the relevant HLA.

There are a few counts of this clonotype. Antigen: not known. Trimming pared 6 bases from V and 0 bases from J, leaving 15 bases between. The CDR3 consists of 16 residues. Germline assignment: CDR1 MNHNY and CDR2 SVGAGI (reference sequence). The receptor comes from a human donor in good health (CMV status not recorded). Some clones in this sample may be carry-over from other donors' samples. The chain has TRBV6-6 and TRBJ2-1; D may match TRBD1 or TRBD2 (6 bases each). Material: PBMCs. The CDR3 DNA sequence: TGTGCCAGCAGGCCCCTAGGGGGGAGCTCCTACAATGAGCAGTTCTTC. Its translation is CASRPLGGSSYNEQFF.